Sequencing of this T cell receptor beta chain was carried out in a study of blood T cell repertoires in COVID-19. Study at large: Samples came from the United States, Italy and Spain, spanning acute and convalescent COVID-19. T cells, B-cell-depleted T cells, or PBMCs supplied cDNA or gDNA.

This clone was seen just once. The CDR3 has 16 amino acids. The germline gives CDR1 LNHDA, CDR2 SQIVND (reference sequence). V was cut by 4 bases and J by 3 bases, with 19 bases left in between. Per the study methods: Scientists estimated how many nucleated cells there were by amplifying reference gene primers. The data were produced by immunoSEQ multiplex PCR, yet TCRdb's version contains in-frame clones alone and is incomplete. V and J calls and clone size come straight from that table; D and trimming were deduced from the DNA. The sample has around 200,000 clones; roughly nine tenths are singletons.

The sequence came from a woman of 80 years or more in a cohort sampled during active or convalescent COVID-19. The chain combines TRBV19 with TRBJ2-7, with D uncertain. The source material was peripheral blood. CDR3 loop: CASSKRMDRSHYEQYV. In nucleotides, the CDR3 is TGTGCCAGTAGTAAGCGCATGGATCGGTCTCACTACGAGCAGTACGTC.